One and the same sample provided the 9 T cell receptor beta chains below, sequenced in a study of blood T cells in healthy people across ages. A second PCR of 7 to 11 cycles used a sample-barcoded 5' primer and a J-beta primer mix. MiXCR was run by TCRdb on the 5' RACE reads, yielding one entry per CDR3 protein. The repertoire holds hundreds of thousands of distinct CDR3 sequences, with 52% as singletons. Sequencing was carried out using blood. Receptors were obtained from a woman older than 75 in good health.

This chain joins TRBV21-1 and TRBJ2-4. The last part of the DNA fits TRBJ2-7 better; the J call may be wrong. TRBV21-1 is designated a pseudogene. The CDR3 sequence is 14 residues long. The CDR3, as DNA: TGTGCCAGCAGCAAAGGTACAGCTAACTACGAGCAGTACTTC. This gives the protein CASSKGTANYEQYF.

This chain joins TRBV2 and TRBJ2-2; no clear D gene. The CDR3 length is 14 residues. With 1 base removed from V and 6 bases from J, the gap between germline ends came to 9 bases. Germline assignment: CDR1 SNHLY and CDR2 FYNNEI. CDR3 nucleotides: TGTGCCAGCAGTGAAGGCCGGGTGGCCGGGGAGCTGTTTTTT. Translated, it gives CASSEGRVAGELFF.

This clonotype was seen repeatedly, ten times or more. The rearrangement joins TRBV5-1 to TRBJ2-1; maybe TRBD2 (6 bases). Germline assignment: CDR1 SGHRS and CDR2 YFSETQ. With 0 bases removed from V and 0 bases from J, the gap between germline ends came to 10 bases. There are 16 residues in the CDR3. CDR3 sequence: CASSLGAGSSYNEQFF. The CDR3 DNA sequence: TGCGCCAGCAGCTTGGGGGCCGGGAGCTCCTACAATGAGCAGTTCTTC.

This clonotype has more than one count but fewer than ten. V is TRBV20-1 and J is TRBJ2-5; unclear D gene. Trimming stripped 0 bases from V and 1 base from J, with 9 bases between. Germline assignment: CDR1 DFQATT and CDR2 SNEGSKA (reference sequence). The CDR3 is 14 amino acids. The CDR3 sequence is CSARDLRLQETQYF. The CDR3 nucleotides are TGCAGTGCTAGAGATCTGAGGCTCCAAGAGACCCAGTACTTC.

The chain is built from TRBV11-2 and TRBJ2-5, with D perhaps matching TRBD1 or TRBD2 (6 bases each). V was pared by 8 bases and J by 2 bases, with 12 bases between. This CDR3 comprises 13 residues. The V gene's germline CDR1 is SGHAT and CDR2 FQNNGV. The CDR3 DNA sequence: TGTGCCAGCGGCGGGACACCGCAAGAGACCCAGTACTTC. Amino acid sequence: CASGGTPQETQYF.

Comment on this clonotype: Being one base from a much bigger clone, this may be a read error. This chain connects TRBV9 to TRBJ1-1; D possibly corresponds to TRBD1 (6 bases). The CDR3 contains 13 residues. Germline V lookup: CDR1 SGDLS, CDR2 YYNGEE. The CDR3 coding sequence is TGTGCCGGCAGCGTAGGGGGGGGCACTGAAGCTTTCTTT. Translation gives CAGSVGGGTEAFF.

Remarks on this clonotype: The junction differs from germline at one of its ends, possibly a read error. The rearrangement joins TRBV10-3 to TRBJ2-3, with 7 nucleotides matching TRBD1. Per the germline V gene, CDR1 is ENHRY and CDR2 is SYGVKD. The CDR3 is 16 amino acids. The CDR3 region has the DNA TGTGCCGTCAGTGAGTCGCCGGGACAGTTCTCAGATACGCAGTATTTT. Encoded protein: CAVSESPGQFSDTQYF.

This clonotype was picked up a small number of times. The chain carries TRBV6-6 and TRBJ1-1; 7 nucleotides match TRBD1. This CDR3 is 13 amino acids long. Trimming removed 10 bases from V and 0 bases from J; junction bases left unmatched: 5. Germline V gene sequence: CDR1 MNHNY, CDR2 SVGAGI (reference sequence). In nucleotides, the CDR3 is TGTGCCATTGCGACAGGGTTGAACACTGAAGCTTTCTTT. This encodes CAIATGLNTEAFF.

This clonotype was seen ten or more times. The CDR3 nucleotides read TGTGCCAGCAGCATTCGAACCGCGGGACTAGTGGAAAACATTCAGTACTTC. It codes for CASSIRTAGLVENIQYF. The chain is built from TRBV7-8 and TRBJ2-4; TRBD2 matches 8 bases. The V and J ends lost 5 bases and 5 bases, in that order; junction bases with no gene match: 14. Per the germline V gene, CDR1 is SGHVS and CDR2 is FQNEAQ. This CDR3 has 17 residues.